The next 10 T cell receptor beta chains were all read from a single sample in a study of T cells in women clearing cervical HPV infection. Clones were read by immunoSEQ multiplex PCR, and TCRdb kept only the in-frame ones, dropping some. In all, the sample yields about 22,000 clones. The sequenced sample consisted of blood buffy coat. The receptors stem from a woman between 18 and 69 years old with a cervical HPV16 infection that either progressed to CIN3+ or cleared (not recorded which).

On this clone itself: The read falls 3 residues short of the CDR3 end, and the missing part is taken from the germline J gene. V and J are TRBV23-1 and TRBJ2-2, with TRBD1 as a possible D gene (6 bases). TRBV23-1 qualifies as an ORF whose function is uncertain. The CDR3 contains 18 residues. V was shortened by 2 bases and J by 0 bases, with 16 bases between the two germline ends. This CDR3 is CASSQANPGQPNTGELFF. The DNA read from the CDR3 is TGCGCCAGCAGTCAAGCTAACCCGGGACAACCGAACACCGGGGAG.

As to this clone: The read is 3 residues too short to cover the CDR3 end, so that end is filled in from the germline J gene. The J gene is TRBJ2-3, the V gene TRBV18; possibly TRBD2 for D (5 bases). Germline V gene sequence: CDR1 KGHSH, CDR2 LQKENI. The CDR3 is 14 residues long. The part of the CDR3 DNA that was read is TGTGCCAGCTCATCCGCGCAGAGGGTGGAGACG. Encoded protein: CASSSAQRVET. The full CDR3 sequence reads CASSSAQRVETQYF.

Details on this clone: The read ends 3 residues before the CDR3 terminus; that terminus is restored from the germline J gene. The V call is TRBV7-3, the J call TRBJ2-2; tentatively, D is TRBD1 (5 bases). This CDR3 comprises 17 residues. Germline assignment: CDR1 SGHTA and CDR2 FQGTGA. The part of the CDR3 DNA that was read is TGTGCCAGCAGCCAGGACACTTCGCCAGCAACTAATGAAAAG. The encoded protein is CASSQDTSPATNEK. In full, the CDR3 is CASSQDTSPATNEKLFF.

With regard to this clone: The CDR3 end is not reached by the read, which stops 3 residues before it; the germline J gene fills it in. The chain joins TRBV24-1 to TRBJ2-1; 9 positions agree with TRBD1. Looked up from germline, CDR1 is KGHDR and CDR2 is SFDVKD. CDR3 length: 16 residues. V was clipped by 4 bases and J by 5 bases; unmatched bases: 8. This CDR3 is CATSDPGQGLDNEQFF. The sequenced part of the CDR3 DNA is TGTGCCACCAGTGACCCGGGACAGGGCTTAGACAATGAG.

About this clone itself: The CDR3 end falls 3 residues outside the read, so it is completed with the germline J gene. This sequence joins TRBV20-1 and TRBJ2-2; TRBD1 matches 7 bases. The CDR3 is 15 amino acids. CDR1 DFQATT and CDR2 SNEGSKA come from the germline V gene (reference sequence). V shed 4 bases and J 4 bases; nucleotides not matched to a gene: 9. CDR3 loop: CSAIKDRAVTGELFF. The CDR3 bases that were read are TGCAGTGCTATAAAAGACAGGGCGGTCACCGGGGAG.

Remarks on this clone: The CDR3 goes on 3 residues after the read ends, and that part is filled in from the germline J gene. This sequence joins TRBV5-4 and TRBJ1-2; D is perhaps TRBD1 (6 bases). This CDR3 has 13 amino acids. V dropped 4 bases and J dropped 3 bases, with 10 bases sitting between them. Germline V gives CDR1 SGHNT, CDR2 YYREEE (reference sequence). This chain's CDR3 is CASSARTDYGYTF. The sequenced CDR3 bases are TGTGCCAGCAGCGCCCGGACAGACTATGGC. Combining the CDR3 with reference TRBV5-4 and TRBJ1-2 gives the whole variable domain ETGVTQSPTHLIKTRGQQVTLRCSSQSGHNTVSWYQQALGQGPQFIFQYYREEENGRGNFPPRFSGLQFPNYSSELNVNALELDDSALYLCASSARTDYGYTFGSGTRLTVV.

Worth noting for this clone: Read coverage stops 3 residues before the CDR3 terminus; the germline J gene supplies the remainder. V and J are TRBV28 and TRBJ2-1, with TRBD2 matching over 14 bases. The CDR3 length is 17 residues. Trimming took 6 bases from V and 7 from J; bases not matched to a gene: 11. Germline-derived CDR1 and CDR2 are MDHEN and SYDVKM. The CDR3 spells CASRHGLAGGWGNEQFF. CDR3 bases read: TGTGCCAGCAGACACGGACTAGCGGGGGGCTGGGGTAATGAG.

Remarks on this clone: The read ends 3 residues shy of where the CDR3 ends; the end is completed using the germline J gene. This chain joins TRBV7-2 and TRBJ2-1; D possibly corresponds to TRBD1 (6 bases). The CDR3 runs to 13 residues. Germline V gene lookup returns CDR1 SGHTA and CDR2 FQGNSA. V was pared by 6 bases and J by 8 bases, with 14 bases between. CDR3 DNA, as far as it was read: TGTGCCAGCAGGGGGGCAGGCCGACATGAG. This gives the protein CASRGAGRHE. The entire CDR3 reads CASRGAGRHEQFF. Drawing the rest from reference TRBV7-2 and TRBJ2-1, the complete variable domain is GAGVSQSPSNKVTEKGKDVELRCDPISGHTALYWYRQSLGQGLEFLIYFQGNSAPDKSGLPSDRFSAERTGGSVSTLTIQRTQQEDSAVYLCASRGAGRHEQFFGPGTRLTVL.

As to this clone: Sequencing ends 3 residues short of the CDR3 end; the germline J gene provides the rest. The rearrangement joins TRBV5-4 to TRBJ2-5, with 8 bases fitting TRBD2. CDR1 is SGHNT and CDR2 is YYREEE in the germline V gene (reference sequence). V gave up 7 bases and J gave up 5 bases; unmatched junction bases: 7. This CDR3 is 13 amino acids long. CDR3 loop: CASRSGVGETQYF. The covered CDR3 bases are TGTGCCAGCCGTAGCGGGGTGGGGGAGACC.

CDR3 residues: CASRKGSNQPQHF. Incomplete CDR3 DNA: TGTGCCAGCAGGAAAGGCAGCAATCAGCCC. The chain carries TRBV6-2 or TRBV6-3 and TRBJ1-5; D is unresolved. The CDR3 end is not reached by the read, which stops 3 residues before it; the germline J gene fills it in. CDR3 size: 13 residues. The V end lost 6 bases, the J end lost 1 base, and 7 bases lay between the germline ends. In germline, CDR1 is MNHEY, CDR2 SVGEGT.